This is a list of T cell receptor beta chains from one sample in a study of T cell responses to AZD1222 COVID-19 vaccine. Only in-frame clones appear in the TCRdb table, and some are missing; sequencing was by immunoSEQ multiplex PCR. The table records about 79,000 clones, 80% of them present only once. The sequencing used peripheral blood, collected on day 0 of AZD1222 vaccination. These receptors all come from an adult in good health. Each CDR3 is given with its conserved first and last residue. The D gene is left open where the match is weak. The listing skips clone size in some rows; elsewhere it reads once, few, many or a size class.

v_gene	abundance	j_gene	d_gene	CDR3nt	CDR3aa
TRBV10-2	NA	TRBJ1-5	NA	TGCGCCAGCAGTGAGTTTGGAGGCAATCAGCCCCAGCATTTT	CASSEFGGNQPQHF
TRBV5-6	NA	TRBJ1-2	TRBD1	TGTGCCAGCAGCTTGCGAGGGGGCGATGGCTACACCTTC	CASSLRGGDGYTF
TRBV4-1	NA	TRBJ1-6	NA	TGCGCCAGCAGCCAGTCGGGACTGACGAATTCACCCCTCCACTTT	CASSQSGLTNSPLHF
TRBV30	NA	TRBJ2-7	NA	TGTGCCTGGAGTGCCCCGGGACTCTCCTACGAGCAGTACTTC	CAWSAPGLSYEQYF
TRBV5-1	once	TRBJ1-1	TRBD1	TGCGCCAGCAAGGAGGGGGCCAATCGTGAAGCTTTCTTT	CASKEGANREAFF
TRBV19	NA	TRBJ2-3	TRBD1	TGTGCCAGTACCATAGAGACAGGGGCGGATACGCAGTATTTT	CASTIETGADTQYF
TRBV30	NA	TRBJ1-6	NA	TGTGCCTGGAGTGTTACCAGGGGCGTATATTCACCCCTCCACTTT	CAWSVTRGVYSPLHF
TRBV11-2	NA	TRBJ1-6	NA	TGTGCCAGCAGCTTAGACGCAGGGGCAAATTCACCCCTCCACTTT	CASSLDAGANSPLHF
TRBV6-6	NA	TRBJ1-2	NA	TGTGCCAGCCGGCAGGGGAACTATGGCTACACCTTC	CASRQGNYGYTF
TRBV2	NA	TRBJ1-5	TRBD1	TGTGCCAGCAGTCTCCAGGGGGCCGGGGGGCAGCCCCAGCATTTT	CASSLQGAGGQPQHF
TRBV6-5	NA	TRBJ1-2	TRBD1	TGTGCCAGCAGTAAGACCCGGGACAGCTATGGCTACACCTTC	CASSKTRDSYGYTF
TRBV18	NA	TRBJ2-2	NA	TGTGCCAGCTCATCGAGACCCGCGAACACCGGGGAGCTGTTTTTT	CASSSRPANTGELFF
TRBV15	NA	TRBJ1-4	NA	TGTGCCACCAGCAGAGAGACTGAAAAACTGTTTTTT	CATSRETEKLFF
TRBV25-1	once	TRBJ1-1	NA	TGTGCCAGCACTCGCGACATGAACACTGAAGCTTTCTTT	CASTRDMNTEAFF
TRBV27	NA	TRBJ1-1	NA	TGTGCCAGCAGTTTGGAGGGATTGAACACTGAAGCTTTCTTT	CASSLEGLNTEAFF
TRBV12-3/TRBV12-4	once	TRBJ1-1	NA	TGTGCCAGCACCCCCCACACTGAAGCTTTCTTT	CASTPHTEAFF
TRBV11-2	NA	TRBJ2-5	NA	TGTGCCAGCAGCTTAGATCGCGGGACCTATACGCAAGAGACCCAGTACTTC	CASSLDRGTYTQETQYF
TRBV6-2/TRBV6-3	NA	TRBJ1-6	NA	TGTGCCAGCAGCTCCCTCAATTCACCCCTCCACTTT	CASSSLNSPLHF
TRBV7-8	NA	TRBJ2-3	TRBD2	TGTGCCAGCAGCGGACGCGGGGGGGATACGCAGTATTTT	CASSGRGGDTQYF
TRBV12-3/TRBV12-4	NA	TRBJ1-2	NA	TGTGCCAGCAGTTTTGAGACAGACTATGGCTACACCTTC	CASSFETDYGYTF
TRBV11-2	NA	TRBJ2-1	NA	TGTGCCAGCAGCTTGGAAGCGAGCTCCTACAATGAGCAGTTCTTC	CASSLEASSYNEQFF
TRBV3-1/TRBV3-2	NA	TRBJ1-2	TRBD1	TGTGCCAGCAGCCAAGATAACATGGGACAGGTTACCTTC	CASSQDNMGQVTF
TRBV7-9	NA	TRBJ1-4	NA	TGTGCCAGCAGCCCCCGGGGGGGAATGCCTAATGAAAAACTGTTTTTT	CASSPRGGMPNEKLFF
TRBV5-4	NA	TRBJ1-1	TRBD1	TGTGCCAGCAGCTCTGACAGGGGCACTGAAGCTTTCTTT	CASSSDRGTEAFF
TRBV2	NA	TRBJ1-6	TRBD1	TGTGCCAGCAGGAGACAGGGGGACAATTCACCCCTCCACTTT	CASRRQGDNSPLHF
TRBV11-1	NA	TRBJ2-1	TRBD2	TGTGCCAGCAGCTTCAGGACTAGTAACAATGAGCAGTTCTTC	CASSFRTSNNEQFF
TRBV14	NA	TRBJ1-1	TRBD1	TGTGCCAGCAGCCAAGATAAGGGGGCGGCCCCTGGAGCTTTCTTT	CASSQDKGAAPGAFF
TRBV5-1	NA	TRBJ2-3	TRBD2	TGCGCCAGTAGAATAGCGGGAGGGCCTTCAGATACGCAGTATTTT	CASRIAGGPSDTQYF
TRBV4-2	NA	TRBJ1-1	NA	TGTGCCACCGGGCCAAGGAACACTGAAGCTTTCTTT	CATGPRNTEAFF
TRBV3-1/TRBV3-2	NA	TRBJ2-5	TRBD1	TGTGCCAGCAGCCATCGGACAGGGGGAGAGACCCAGTACTTC	CASSHRTGGETQYF
TRBV7-6	NA	TRBJ1-3	NA	TGTGCCCTTACTAAGGGAAACACCATATATTTT	CALTKGNTIYF
TRBV3-1/TRBV3-2	NA	TRBJ1-6	TRBD1	TGTGCCAGCAGCCATCAGCAGGGACAGAACAATTCACCCCTCCACTTT	CASSHQQGQNNSPLHF
TRBV19	NA	TRBJ2-7	TRBD1	TGTGCCAGCATCTTTATTGACAGGGGGCGGTACGAGCAGTACTTC	CASIFIDRGRYEQYF
TRBV7-2	NA	TRBJ2-1	NA	TGTGCCAGCAGCCACGTAGACAATGAGCAGTTCTTC	CASSHVDNEQFF
TRBV27	few	TRBJ2-1	TRBD2	TGTGCCAGCAGTTCCCCTAGCGGAGGGTTGGATGAGCAGTTCTTC	CASSSPSGGLDEQFF
TRBV3-1/TRBV3-2	NA	TRBJ1-1	NA	TGTGCCAGCAGCCCGCGACAGAACATGAACACTGAAGCTTTCTTT	CASSPRQNMNTEAFF
TRBV29-1	NA	TRBJ2-2	NA	TGCAGCGTTGACGCTACGGGCACCGGGGAGCTGTTTTTT	CSVDATGTGELFF
TRBV7-8	once	TRBJ1-5	NA	TGTGCCAGCAGCCCCTACCGGGGTACGGGAAGCGATCAGCCCCAGCATTTT	CASSPYRGTGSDQPQHF
TRBV6-6	NA	TRBJ2-1	TRBD1	TGTGCCAGCAGTCCCGGGACAGGGAAAAATGAGCAGTTCTTC	CASSPGTGKNEQFF
TRBV7-6	NA	TRBJ2-3	NA	TGTGCCAGCAGCTTAGCGGGTGGGAAGGCAGATACGCAGTATTTT	CASSLAGGKADTQYF
TRBV12-3/TRBV12-4	NA	TRBJ2-7	TRBD1	TGTGCCAGCAGGTCCGGGACAGGGGTCGAGCAGTACTTC	CASRSGTGVEQYF
TRBV28	once	TRBJ2-7	NA	TGTGCCAGCAGTCCCCCGCGGACAGTTCCCTACGAGCAGTACTTC	CASSPPRTVPYEQYF
TRBV27	many	TRBJ2-2	TRBD2	TGTGCCAGCTCTGGACTAGCGGGAACCGGGGAGCTGTTTTTT	CASSGLAGTGELFF
TRBV18	few	TRBJ2-7	NA	TGTGCCAGCTCCCCGATAGGAGCCTACGAGCAGTACTTC	CASSPIGAYEQYF
TRBV7-9	NA	TRBJ2-1	NA	TGTGCCAGCAGCTTAGCTTGGTCTGAGCAGTTCTTC	CASSLAWSEQFF
TRBV29-1	NA	TRBJ1-2	NA	TGCAGCGTTGTGGCCCCACCGAGCCCCGGGCCCTATGGCTACACCTTC	CSVVAPPSPGPYGYTF
TRBV6-6	NA	TRBJ1-2	TRBD1	TGTGCCAGCAGCTGGGGACAGGGGAGTGGTGGCTACACCTTC	CASSWGQGSGGYTF